This passage covers 21 T cell receptor beta chains from one sample sequenced in a study of cytomegalovirus exposure and HLA in healthy donors (dated by TCRdb to 2016 to 2017). The library was obtained by the immunoSEQ multiplex PCR assay. For the multiplex PCR, a mixture combining 60 forward primers for TCR Vbeta segments and 13 reverse primers for TCR Jbeta segments was used. TCRdb provides this immuneACCESS table in a form limited to in-frame rearrangements. Some clones are lacking; in checked studies, under half of them reflect an unresolved V gene, and why the rest are absent is not known. The sample's records list 60,000 to 65,000 clones. The ten top clones hold about 4% of the sample. Sequenced material: PBMCs. The receptor source for this set is a young woman in good health and CMV-seronegative.

V is TRBV6-1 and J is TRBJ2-6; D is possibly TRBD1 (5 bases). Germline lookup yields CDR1 MNHNS and CDR2 SASEGT. The CDR3 is made up of 17 amino acids. Trimming took 4 bases from V and 1 from J, leaving 14 bases between them. CDR3: CASSGEGALSGANVLTF. CDR3 DNA sequence: TGTGCCAGCAGTGGGGAAGGGGCCCTGTCTGGGGCCAACGTCCTGACTTTC.

V is TRBV30 and J is TRBJ1-2; a weak D match, TRBD1 (5 bases). Per the germline V gene, CDR1 is GTSNPN and CDR2 is SVGIG (reference sequence). This CDR3 contains 14 residues. Trimming stripped 0 bases from V and 2 bases from J, with 10 bases between. The CDR3 DNA sequence: TGTGCCTGGAGTGTATGGGGGGGGAACTATGGCTACACCTTC. This sequence encodes CAWSVWGGNYGYTF.

This chain connects TRBV18 to TRBJ2-1, with D possibly matching TRBD2 (6 bases). The CDR3 consists of 15 residues. Looked up from germline, CDR1 is KGHSH and CDR2 is LQKENI. V was cut by 1 base and J by 5 bases, with 12 bases left in between. The CDR3, as DNA: TGTGCCAGCTCACCACGATTAGCGGTCCACAATGAGCAGTTCTTC. Translated: CASSPRLAVHNEQFF.

The CDR3 nucleotides read TGTGCCAGCAGCTCTTGGTCGGGGAATTCACCCCTCCACTTT. This sequence encodes CASSSWSGNSPLHF. The V call is TRBV11-1, the J call TRBJ1-6; D call uncertain. The CDR3 is made up of 14 amino acids. Germline-derived CDR1 and CDR2 are SGHAT and FQDESV (reference sequence). The V end lost 4 bases, the J end lost 7 bases, and 11 bases lay between the germline ends.

The CDR3 here is CASSPSGTGSYGYTF. The CDR3 nucleotides read TGCGCCAGCAGCCCCTCCGGGACAGGGTCCTATGGCTACACCTTC. J is TRBJ1-2 and V is TRBV5-1, with 9 bases matching TRBD1. Germline lookup yields CDR1 SGHRS and CDR2 YFSETQ. CDR3 length equals 15 residues. V dropped 4 bases and J dropped 4; count of bases not matched to a gene: 8.

This chain uses TRBV4-1 with TRBJ2-7, with 10 bases that match TRBD1. The V gene's germline CDR1 is MGHRA and CDR2 YSYEKL. V shed 3 bases and J 3 bases; nucleotides not matched to a gene: 8. The CDR3 totals 16 residues. CDR3 sequence reads: CASSHGPGQGNYEQYF. The CDR3 DNA reads as TGCGCCAGCAGCCACGGCCCGGGACAGGGGAACTACGAGCAGTACTTC.

The chain carries TRBV29-1 and TRBJ2-7, with 7 bases fitting TRBD2. Trimming cost V 8 bases and J 5 bases; bases outside gene matches: 12. CDR1 SQVTM and CDR2 ANQGSEA come from the germline V gene. The CDR3 has 13 amino acids. DNA for the CDR3: TGCAGCTCCCGGGGGGTCCTCGGGGACGAGCAGTACTTC. Translated: CSSRGVLGDEQYF.

This chain connects TRBV5-1 to TRBJ2-1, with a possible D match to TRBD2 (5 bases). The CDR3 runs to 13 residues. Germline-derived CDR1 and CDR2 are SGHRS and YFSETQ. Trimming stripped 3 bases from V and 4 bases from J, with 8 bases between. This CDR3 reads CASSSERYNEQFF. In DNA, the CDR3 is TGCGCCAGCAGCTCGGAGCGGTACAATGAGCAGTTCTTC.

J is TRBJ2-7 and V is TRBV7-6, with 8 bases fitting TRBD1. Germline V gene sequence: CDR1 SGHVS, CDR2 FNYEAQ. The CDR3 loop spans 14 amino acids. V dropped 4 bases and J dropped 6; count of bases not matched to a gene: 8. CDR3 region: CASSSRQGLTEQYF. The CDR3, as DNA: TGTGCCAGCAGCTCCCGACAGGGGCTTACCGAGCAGTACTTC.

The rearrangement links TRBV11-2 to TRBJ1-3; TRBD1 might be the D (5 bases). The V gene's germline CDR1 is SGHAT and CDR2 FQNNGV. The CDR3 has 15 residues. The ends were cut back, 5 bases at V and 2 bases at J, with 13 bases in the middle. The CDR3 DNA is TGTGCCAGCAGCCCTCGGTGGGGGGCTGGAAACACCATATATTTT. This codes for CASSPRWGAGNTIYF.

The chain's CDR3 is CASRSLAGPYEQYF. The CDR3 nucleotides are TGTGCCAGCAGATCACTAGCGGGTCCCTACGAGCAGTACTTC. V is TRBV11-2 and J is TRBJ2-7; 9 bases line up with TRBD2. The ends lost 6 bases at V and 2 bases at J; junction bases unmatched: 5. The germline V gene has CDR1 SGHAT and CDR2 FQNNGV. The CDR3 loop spans 14 amino acids.

V gene TRBV12-5 combines with J gene TRBJ1-2; 10 bases fit TRBD1. Germline loops: CDR1 LGHNT, CDR2 FRNRAP. The CDR3 contains 16 residues. Trimming at V came to 4 bases and at J to 6 bases, leaving 11 bases not matched to a gene. In nucleotides, the CDR3 is TGTGCTAGTGGTTCCACGACAGGGGGCTTTGGGCATGGCTACACCTTC. It yields the protein CASGSTTGGFGHGYTF.

CDR3 residues: CASSYNRDTEAFF. The CDR3 nucleotides are TGTGCCAGCAGTTATAACCGAGACACTGAAGCTTTCTTT. The rearrangement uses TRBV6-6 and TRBJ1-1; unclear D gene. V lost 3 bases and J 3 bases, leaving 8 bases between the germline ends. Germline CDR1 is MNHNY and CDR2 is SVGAGI (reference sequence). The CDR3 loop spans 13 amino acids.

V usage is TRBV29-1 and J usage is TRBJ2-1; 12 bases map to TRBD1. CDR3 length: 15 residues. V lost 6 bases and J lost 6; bases outside the gene matches: 9. Germline CDR1 reads SQVTM; CDR2 reads ANQGSEA. CDR3 nucleotide sequence: TGCAGCGTGCAGCCGGGACAGGGGGCACCCAATGAGCAGTTCTTC. Protein product: CSVQPGQGAPNEQFF.

This chain links TRBV6-1 with TRBJ2-7; TRBD2 matches at 7 bases. The J segment lost 2 bases and the V segment lost 2 bases, leaving 6 bases of the junction unmatched. The germline CDR1 and CDR2 sequences are MNHNS and SASEGT. CDR3 length: 15 amino acids. DNA of the CDR3: TGTGCCAGCAGTGAATTTGGGGGGGATCCCTACGAGCAGTACTTC. Protein: CASSEFGGDPYEQYF.

The chain links TRBV5-6 to TRBJ2-7; 9 positions agree with TRBD1. From germline, CDR1 is SGHDT and CDR2 YYEEEE. Trimming at V came to 7 bases and at J to 2 bases, leaving 7 bases not matched to a gene. This CDR3 comprises 14 residues. The CDR3 DNA sequence: TGTGCCAGCGGACCCGGGACAGGGACCTACGAGCAGTACTTC. Protein product: CASGPGTGTYEQYF.

The chain employs TRBV30 and TRBJ1-2; 7 nucleotides line up with TRBD1. Germline V gives CDR1 GTSNPN, CDR2 SVGIG (reference sequence). V shed 7 bases, J shed 4 bases, and the junction held 6 bases outside the gene matches. This CDR3 is 12 amino acids long. The CDR3 coding sequence is TGTGCCTTTCCGGGACAGCTCTATGGCTACACCTTC. It encodes CAFPGQLYGYTF.

CDR3 bases: TGTGCCAGCAGTTTTGGTGGAGGGGAAAAACTGTTTTTT. It encodes CASSFGGGEKLFF. This sequence joins TRBV28 and TRBJ1-4; no clear D. Deletions cut 3 bases from V and 8 bases from J, with 10 bases between. The CDR3 loop spans 13 amino acids. Germline assignment: CDR1 MDHEN and CDR2 SYDVKM.

The rearrangement joins TRBV5-6 to TRBJ1-3; 8 bases line up with TRBD1. Germline trimming cut 3 bases from V and 0 bases from J; bases unmatched to any gene: 5. Germline V CDR1 and CDR2: SGHDT, YYEEEE. This CDR3 has 16 residues. This chain's CDR3 is CASSWDRSHSGNTIYF. The CDR3 region has the DNA TGTGCCAGCAGCTGGGACAGGAGTCACTCTGGAAACACCATATATTTT.

The chain employs TRBV6-1 and TRBJ1-2; 9 nucleotides agree with TRBD1. Trimming cost V 4 bases and J 7 bases; bases outside gene matches: 7. There are 14 residues in the CDR3. From germline, CDR1 is MNHNS and CDR2 SASEGT. The CDR3: CASSVLDRGIGYTF. DNA for the CDR3: TGTGCCAGCAGTGTTTTGGACAGGGGAATTGGCTACACCTTC.

The rearrangement joins TRBV5-1 to TRBJ1-3; no clear D. The germline V gene encodes CDR1 SGHRS and CDR2 YFSETQ. This CDR3 region has 15 residues. The germline V and J ends were trimmed by 2 bases and 0 bases, with 9 bases remaining between them. CDR3 sequence (DNA): TGCGCCAGCAGCTTTTATCCAGGCTCTGGAAACACCATATATTTT. It codes for CASSFYPGSGNTIYF.